This is a list of T cell receptor beta chains from one sample in a study of CD8 T cells in Susac syndrome. TCRdb analysed the immunoSEQ multiplex PCR reads with MiXCR anew, one entry per CDR3 protein. This repertoire shows about 430,000 distinct CDR3 sequences, around 83% found once; its top ten account for approximately 0.12%. Material: CD8+ T cells from PBMCs. Receptors were obtained from a human donor with multiple sclerosis. Each CDR3 is given with its conserved first and last residue. The order of the fields is V gene, J gene, D gene, clone size, CDR3 protein, CDR3 DNA. A D gene is named only where the DNA matches it firmly. The size entry is marked missing in some rows and otherwise reads once, few, many or a size class.

>TRBV30|TRBJ1-2|NA|NA
CAWSDAGVGGYTF
TGTGCCTGGAGTGACGCAGGGGTAGGAGGCTACACCTTC
>TRBV28|TRBJ2-1|NA|NA
CASSLTRYNEQFF
TGTGCCAGCAGTTTAACGAGATACAATGAGCAGTTCTTC
>TRBV6-1|TRBJ1-2|NA|NA
CASSLKDGYGYTF
TGTGCCAGCAGTCTCAAGGACGGGTATGGCTACACCTTC
>TRBV30|TRBJ2-7|NA|NA
CAWSVSQDYEQYF
TGTGCCTGGAGTGTTTCGCAGGACTACGAGCAGTACTTC
>TRBV2|TRBJ1-1|TRBD1|few
CASSGTGETLTTEAFF
TGTGCCAGCAGTGGGACAGGGGAGACTTTGACCACTGAAGCTTTCTTT
>TRBV7-9|TRBJ2-6|NA|NA
CASSPRAPGANVLTF
TGTGCCAGCAGTCCTCGGGCACCTGGGGCCAACGTCCTGACTTTC
>TRBV12-3/TRBV12-4|TRBJ2-5|NA|NA
CASSLNSLGEETQYF
TGTGCCAGCAGTTTAAACTCCCTAGGGGAAGAGACCCAGTACTTC
>TRBV9|TRBJ2-7|NA|NA
CASSVGAGVSDEQYF
TGTGCCAGCAGCGTAGGGGCCGGGGTAAGCGACGAGCAGTACTTC
>TRBV7-9|TRBJ2-2|NA|NA
CASGHRASRELFF
TGTGCCAGCGGACACCGGGCCAGTCGGGAGCTGTTTTTT
>TRBV27|TRBJ2-1|NA|NA
CASSLGMINEQFF
TGTGCCAGCAGTTTGGGGATGATCAATGAGCAGTTCTTC
>TRBV6-2/TRBV6-3|TRBJ2-7|NA|NA
CASSYSTGEGSHEQYF
TGTGCCAGCAGTTACTCTACAGGGGAGGGTTCCCACGAGCAGTACTTC
>TRBV27|TRBJ1-1|NA|NA
CASSSLGGQTEAFF
TGTGCCAGCAGTTCCCTCGGGGGGCAAACTGAAGCTTTCTTT
>TRBV30|TRBJ1-1|NA|NA
CAWSAGAAGNTEAFF
TGTGCCTGGAGTGCTGGGGCCGCCGGCAACACTGAAGCTTTCTTT
>TRBV19|TRBJ2-7|NA|NA
CASSIWGGPSDEQYF
TGTGCCAGTAGTATATGGGGCGGGCCCTCGGACGAGCAGTACTTC
>TRBV9|TRBJ2-3|NA|NA
CASSVLGRNTDTQYF
TGTGCCAGCAGCGTCCTTGGACGGAATACAGATACGCAGTATTTT
>TRBV7-8|TRBJ1-5|TRBD1|NA
CASSPRQGSQPQHF
TGTGCCAGCAGCCCAAGACAGGGGAGTCAGCCCCAGCATTTT
>TRBV19|TRBJ1-5|TRBD1|NA
CASSVGQESNQPQHF
TGTGCCAGTAGTGTCGGACAGGAGAGCAATCAGCCCCAGCATTTT
>TRBV2|TRBJ2-2|NA|NA
CASSEEGSGELFF
TGTGCCAGCAGTGAAGAGGGGTCCGGGGAGCTGTTTTTT
>TRBV7-8|TRBJ2-2|TRBD1|NA
CASSSPSGQGWTGELFF
TGTGCCAGCAGCTCCCCTTCAGGACAGGGGTGGACCGGGGAGCTGTTTTTT
>TRBV20-1|TRBJ2-7|TRBD2|NA
CSATSAGVFYEQYF
TGCAGTGCCACGTCGGCGGGAGTGTTCTACGAGCAGTACTTC
>TRBV28|TRBJ2-1|TRBD2|NA
CASSLDPGLADTSSYNEQFF
TGTGCCAGCAGTTTAGATCCGGGACTAGCGGATACGAGCTCCTACAATGAGCAGTTCTTC
>TRBV21-1|TRBJ2-2|NA|NA
CASSNELNTGELFF
TGTGCCAGCAGCAATGAATTGAACACCGGGGAGCTGTTTTTT
>TRBV27|TRBJ1-1|TRBD1|NA
CASSVGQGVVLNTEAFF
TGTGCCAGCAGTGTGGGACAGGGGGTGGTCCTGAACACTGAAGCTTTCTTT
>TRBV4-1|TRBJ1-5|NA|NA
CASGPRGQPQHF
TGCGCCAGCGGGCCTAGGGGGCAGCCCCAGCATTTT
>TRBV19|TRBJ2-5|NA|NA
CASSIARWETQYF
TGTGCCAGTAGTATAGCCCGATGGGAGACCCAGTACTTC
>TRBV13|TRBJ2-4|NA|NA
CASGDVTKNIQYF
TGTGCCAGCGGAGATGTAACCAAAAACATTCAGTACTTC
>TRBV20-1|TRBJ1-1|TRBD1|NA
CSARDGGQAAMNTEAFF
TGCAGTGCTAGAGATGGGGGACAGGCCGCGATGAACACTGAAGCTTTCTTT
>TRBV27|TRBJ2-1|NA|few
CASSLSRNNEQFF
TGTGCCAGCAGTTTATCCAGAAACAATGAGCAGTTCTTC
>TRBV7-2|TRBJ1-1|TRBD1|NA
CASSRTGQGNTEAFF
TGTGCCAGCAGCAGAACCGGACAGGGAAACACTGAAGCTTTCTTT
>TRBV28|TRBJ2-5|NA|NA
CASSSHREQETQYF
TGTGCCAGCAGCTCGCACAGGGAACAAGAGACCCAGTACTTC
>TRBV27|TRBJ1-3|NA|once
CASSLGWGGTGNTIYF
TGTGCCAGCAGTTTGGGTTGGGGCGGGACTGGAAACACCATATATTTT
>TRBV30|TRBJ2-3|TRBD2|NA
CAWSVWAGGISDTQYF
TGTGCCTGGAGTGTATGGGCGGGAGGGATTTCAGATACGCAGTATTTT
>TRBV27|TRBJ1-1|NA|NA
CASGGVGGTEAFF
TGTGCCAGCGGAGGGGTAGGGGGCACTGAAGCTTTCTTT
>TRBV9|TRBJ2-3|NA|NA
CASSVEVTGGTDTQYF
TGTGCCAGCAGCGTAGAGGTGACAGGCGGCACAGATACGCAGTATTTT
>TRBV29-1|TRBJ2-7|NA|NA
CSVEDRATSYEQYF
TGCAGCGTTGAAGACAGGGCCACCTCCTACGAGCAGTACTTC
>TRBV28|TRBJ1-1|TRBD1|NA
CASSADRGSYYTEAFF
TGTGCCAGCAGTGCGGACAGGGGATCATATTACACTGAAGCTTTCTTT
>TRBV28|TRBJ2-7|NA|few
CASSFAPGYEQYF
TGTGCCAGCAGTTTTGCACCGGGCTACGAGCAGTACTTC
>TRBV5-1|TRBJ2-2|TRBD1|NA
CASSAGQDTGELFF
TGCGCCAGCAGCGCGGGACAGGACACCGGGGAGCTGTTTTTT
>TRBV27|TRBJ2-7|TRBD2|NA
CASSLIGGGAYEQYF
TGTGCCAGCAGTTTAATCGGCGGGGGTGCGTACGAGCAGTACTTC
>TRBV19|TRBJ2-5|TRBD1|NA
CASSIDARTGRKTQYF
TGTGCCAGTAGTATAGACGCCAGGACAGGGAGGAAGACCCAGTACTTC
>TRBV6-1|TRBJ2-7|NA|NA
CASSESAGTYEQYF
TGTGCCAGCAGTGAAAGCGCAGGGACCTACGAGCAGTACTTC
>TRBV6-5|TRBJ2-1|NA|NA
CASSYEVAGVGNEQFF
TGTGCCAGCAGTTACGAGGTTGCAGGGGTCGGCAATGAGCAGTTCTTC
>TRBV5-1|TRBJ2-7|NA|few
CASSSRGEQYF
TGCGCCAGCAGCTCCAGGGGCGAGCAGTACTTC
>TRBV29-1|TRBJ1-1|NA|NA
CSVQSPDLNTEAFF
TGCAGCGTCCAGAGCCCCGACCTGAACACTGAAGCTTTCTTT
>TRBV27|TRBJ1-5|NA|NA
CASSLWPWGNQPQHF
TGTGCCAGCAGTTTATGGCCATGGGGCAATCAGCCCCAGCATTTT
>TRBV7-9|TRBJ2-1|NA|NA
CASSLGWRDEQFF
TGTGCCAGCAGCTTAGGGTGGAGGGATGAGCAGTTCTTC
>TRBV29-1|TRBJ2-3|NA|NA
CSVEDWGRTSTDTQYF
TGCAGCGTTGAAGATTGGGGACGGACTAGCACAGATACGCAGTATTTT
>TRBV10-3|TRBJ2-7|NA|NA
CAIRGEGWSYEQYF
TGTGCCATCAGGGGAGAGGGGTGGTCCTACGAGCAGTACTTC
>TRBV5-5|TRBJ2-1|NA|few
CASSPTVGEQFF
TGTGCCAGCAGCCCGACAGTTGGTGAGCAGTTCTTC
>TRBV9|TRBJ2-3|TRBD2|few
CASSTGTSGNTDTQYF
TGTGCCAGCAGCACGGGGACTAGCGGTAACACAGATACGCAGTATTTT
>TRBV6-5|TRBJ1-1|NA|NA
CASSYGITTEAFF
TGTGCCAGCAGTTACGGAATAACCACTGAAGCTTTCTTT
>TRBV19|TRBJ1-1|NA|NA
CASSSRPDEAFF
TGTGCCAGTAGTTCACGTCCGGATGAAGCTTTCTTT
>TRBV27|TRBJ2-7|NA|NA
CASSTTGGVNSYEQYF
TGTGCCAGCAGTACAACAGGCGGGGTAAACTCCTACGAGCAGTACTTC